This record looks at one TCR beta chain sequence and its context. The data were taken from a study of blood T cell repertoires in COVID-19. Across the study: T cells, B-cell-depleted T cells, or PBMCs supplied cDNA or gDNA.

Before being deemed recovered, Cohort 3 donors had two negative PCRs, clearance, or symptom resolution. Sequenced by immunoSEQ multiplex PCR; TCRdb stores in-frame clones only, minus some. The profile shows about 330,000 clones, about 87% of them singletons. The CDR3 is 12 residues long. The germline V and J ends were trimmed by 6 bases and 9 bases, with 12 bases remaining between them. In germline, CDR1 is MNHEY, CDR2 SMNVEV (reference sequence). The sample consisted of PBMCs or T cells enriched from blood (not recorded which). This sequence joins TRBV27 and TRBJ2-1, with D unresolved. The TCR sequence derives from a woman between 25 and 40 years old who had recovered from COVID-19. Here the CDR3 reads CASSSLSSEQFF. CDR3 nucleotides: TGTGCCAGCAGCTCCTTATCTTCTGAGCAGTTCTTC.